These T cell receptor beta chains were read from a single sample in a study of post-analysis software for immune sequencing data. TCRdb reanalysed the PCR reads using MiXCR and keeps one entry per CDR3 protein. The sample holds approximately 160,000 distinct CDR3 sequences; approximately 30% are singletons and the top ten take approximately 1.6%. The sequencing sample was made of blood. The receptors here all came from a girl aged 5 to 17 with multiple sclerosis. Each CDR3 is given with its conserved first and last residue. The D gene is left open where the match is weak. The size entry is marked missing in some rows and otherwise reads once, few, many or a size class.

d_call,j_call,v_call,clone_size,cdr3_aa,cdr3_nt
NA,TRBJ1-1,TRBV9,NA,CAGRVTANTEAFF,TGTGCCGGCAGAGTCACAGCGAACACTGAAGCTTTCTTT
TRBD1,TRBJ2-3,TRBV14,NA,CASSRRTGLLNTDTQYF,TGTGCCAGCAGCCGACGGACAGGCCTATTAAACACAGATACGCAGTATTTT
TRBD2,TRBJ2-5,TRBV20-1,few,CSASPRGGSGQGTQYF,TGCAGTGCTAGTCCCCGGGGCGGGAGCGGACAAGGGACCCAGTACTTC
TRBD1,TRBJ1-5,TRBV7-2,NA,CASSFKTGGPYSNQPQHF,TGTGCCAGTAGCTTCAAGACAGGGGGTCCTTATAGCAATCAGCCCCAGCATTTT
NA,TRBJ2-3,TRBV24-1,few,CATSDPDRTDTQYF,TGTGCCACCAGTGATCCCGACAGGACAGATACGCAGTATTTT
TRBD1,TRBJ1-2,TRBV3-1,NA,CASSQTGGYGYTF,TGTGCCAGCAGCCAAACAGGGGGCTATGGCTACACCTTC
NA,TRBJ1-1,TRBV10-3,few,CAISELTYTEAFF,TGTGCCATCAGTGAATTGACCTACACTGAAGCTTTCTTT
NA,TRBJ2-1,TRBV4-2,NA,CASSQGGGEQFF,TGTGCCAGCAGCCAAGGTGGGGGTGAGCAGTTCTTC
TRBD1,TRBJ2-1,TRBV19,many,CASSIVGTGGWNEQFF,TGTGCCAGTAGTATAGTAGGGACAGGGGGCTGGAATGAGCAGTTCTTC
TRBD2,TRBJ2-3,TRBV4-3,NA,CASSPTSGKTDTQYF,TGCGCCAGCAGCCCGACTAGCGGGAAGACAGATACGCAGTATTTT
NA,TRBJ2-1,TRBV20-1,few,CSARVSGLRYNEQFF,TGCAGTGCTAGAGTTAGCGGACTCCGTTACAATGAGCAGTTCTTC
NA,TRBJ1-1,TRBV6-5,NA,CASSLGTVGNTEAFF,TGTGCCAGCAGTCTGGGGACGGTTGGGAACACTGAAGCTTTCTTT
NA,TRBJ1-1,TRBV11-2,few,CASSREPSEAFF,TGTGCCAGCAGCAGAGAACCTTCTGAAGCTTTCTTT
NA,TRBJ2-1,TRBV27,many,CASSLTLANEQFF,TGTGCCAGCAGCCTCACACTGGCTAATGAGCAGTTCTTC
NA,TRBJ2-1,TRBV6-5,many,CASEAGPRREQFF,TGTGCCAGCGAAGCAGGGCCTCGAAGGGAGCAGTTCTTC
NA,TRBJ2-4,TRBV28,many,CASSLPSAAKNIQYF,TGTGCCAGCAGTTTGCCTAGCGCAGCCAAAAACATTCAGTACTTC
NA,TRBJ1-2,TRBV12-3/TRBV12-4,many,CASSPSGGGYGYTF,TGTGCCAGCAGTCCGTCGGGGGGAGGCTATGGCTACACCTTC
TRBD2,TRBJ2-7,TRBV9,many,CASSVVPGGYEQYF,TGTGCCAGCAGCGTCGTACCGGGAGGGTACGAGCAGTACTTC
TRBD1,TRBJ2-5,TRBV20-1,NA,CSATPGQGGETQYF,TGCAGTGCTACCCCGGGACAGGGCGGCGAGACCCAGTACTTC
TRBD2,TRBJ2-5,TRBV7-2,many,CASSLGGLAGVETQYF,TGTGCCAGCAGCTTAGGTGGACTAGCGGGAGTAGAGACCCAGTACTTC
NA,TRBJ2-7,TRBV29-1,NA,CSVETGAYNEQYF,TGCAGCGTTGAAACGGGAGCGTACAATGAGCAGTACTTC
NA,TRBJ1-5,TRBV7-9,few,CASSQGSGSNQPQHF,TGTGCTAGCAGCCAGGGGTCGGGAAGCAATCAGCCCCAGCATTTT
TRBD2,TRBJ2-1,TRBV6-5,few,CASSYSTASGSFYEQFF,TGTGCCAGCAGTTACTCGACGGCTAGCGGGAGCTTCTATGAGCAGTTCTTC
NA,TRBJ2-1,TRBV20-1,NA,CSASTGLDRQETQFF,TGCAGTGCTAGTACAGGGCTAGACAGACAAGAGACCCAGTTCTTC
TRBD1,TRBJ2-6,TRBV6-5,NA,CASKTGAGANVLTF,TGTGCCAGCAAGACAGGGGCTGGGGCCAACGTCCTGACTTTC
TRBD1,TRBJ1-2,TRBV11-2,NA,CANAGGPYYDYTF,TGTGCCAACGCAGGGGGCCCGTACTATGACTACACCTTC
NA,TRBJ1-5,TRBV28,NA,CASRKTGGNQPQHF,TGTGCCAGCAGAAAGACGGGGGGGAATCAGCCCCAGCATTTT
NA,TRBJ2-1,TRBV7-2,NA,CASSLRGPQGRPNEQFF,TGTGCCAGCAGCCTCAGGGGCCCACAGGGACGACCCAATGAGCAGTTCTTC
NA,TRBJ2-5,TRBV4-1,NA,CASSQGTVYQETQYF,TGCGCCAGCAGCCAAGGTACCGTGTACCAAGAGACCCAGTACTTC
TRBD1,TRBJ1-1,TRBV20-1,once,CSARGPLRGGYTEAFF,TGCAGTGCTAGAGGACCACTTAGAGGGGGCTACACTGAAGCTTTCTTT
TRBD1,TRBJ1-2,TRBV14,NA,CASSTKDRAGYTF,TGTGCCAGCAGCACAAAGGACAGGGCTGGCTACACCTTC
NA,TRBJ1-1,TRBV3-1,NA,CASSQRGTEAFF,TGTGCCAGCAGCCAACGAGGGACTGAAGCTTTCTTT
TRBD1,TRBJ2-7,TRBV5-1,many,CASSLDLGTGIGEQYF,TGCGCCAGCAGCTTGGATCTCGGGACAGGGATTGGCGAGCAGTACTTC
NA,TRBJ2-5,TRBV7-7,NA,CASSLADSRETQYF,TGTGCTAGCAGCTTAGCCGACAGTCGAGAGACCCAGTACTTC
NA,TRBJ2-1,TRBV5-1,once,CASSLARTYYNEQFF,TGCGCCAGCAGCTTGGCCAGGACCTACTACAATGAGCAGTTCTTC
NA,TRBJ2-6,TRBV11-2,many,CASRFSGANVLTF,TGTGCCAGCAGGTTCTCCGGGGCCAACGTCCTGACTTTC
TRBD2,TRBJ2-3,TRBV7-6,NA,CASSEGSSGYTDTQYF,TGTGCCAGCAGCGAAGGCTCTAGCGGGTACACAGATACGCAGTATTTT
NA,TRBJ2-1,TRBV12-3/TRBV12-4,many,CASSWGREDLNEQFF,TGTGCCAGCAGCTGGGGGCGGGAAGACTTAAATGAGCAGTTCTTC
NA,TRBJ2-7,TRBV9,NA,CASSVNTVSYEQYF,TGTGCCAGCAGCGTTAACACGGTTTCCTACGAGCAGTACTTC
NA,TRBJ2-1,TRBV9,few,CASSVGGGGWNEQFF,TGTGCCAGCAGCGTAGGAGGAGGGGGTTGGAATGAGCAGTTCTTC
NA,TRBJ2-5,TRBV11-2,many,CASAPPAAGTQYF,TGTGCCAGCGCACCCCCTGCGGCTGGGACCCAGTACTTC
TRBD2,TRBJ2-3,TRBV9,many,CASSPGTSGTDTQYF,TGTGCCAGCAGCCCCGGGACTAGCGGCACAGATACGCAGTATTTT
TRBD2,TRBJ2-7,TRBV29-1,many,CSVTPGTSYEQYF,TGCAGCGTGACTCCCGGGACTAGCTACGAGCAGTACTTC
NA,TRBJ2-5,TRBV3-1,few,CASSQLRSETQYF,TGTGCCAGCAGCCAATTACGGTCTGAGACCCAGTACTTC
TRBD2,TRBJ2-3,TRBV10-3,NA,CAIQAGGLTQSDTQYF,TGTGCCATACAGGCGGGAGGGTTGACGCAGTCCGATACGCAGTATTTT
TRBD1,TRBJ1-2,TRBV6-5,few,CASSYRTGTYGYTF,TGTGCCAGCAGTTACAGGACAGGAACGTATGGCTACACCTTC
TRBD2,TRBJ2-7,TRBV4-2,many,CASSSRLAGAEQYF,TGTGCCAGCAGCTCCAGGCTAGCGGGAGCAGAGCAGTACTTC
NA,TRBJ1-2,TRBV7-2,few,CASSLRAGQEYGYTF,TGTGCCAGCAGCTTACGGGCAGGGCAGGAGTATGGCTACACCTTC
NA,TRBJ2-3,TRBV18,many,CASSPEKDTQYF,TGTGCCAGCTCACCAGAGAAAGATACGCAGTATTTT
TRBD2,TRBJ2-3,TRBV3-1,many,CASSPTSGRGDTQYF,TGTGCCAGCAGCCCGACTAGCGGGAGGGGAGATACGCAGTATTTT
NA,TRBJ2-5,TRBV18,NA,CASSSTGVSVPYQETQYF,TGTGCCAGCTCATCGACGGGGGTAAGCGTCCCGTACCAAGAGACCCAGTACTTC
NA,TRBJ2-7,TRBV28,NA,CASSLAGFYEQYF,TGTGCCAGCAGTTTAGCTGGGTTCTACGAGCAGTACTTC
TRBD2,TRBJ2-5,TRBV5-1,NA,CASSVAGGPGETQYF,TGCGCCAGCAGCGTAGCGGGAGGTCCGGGGGAGACCCAGTACTTC